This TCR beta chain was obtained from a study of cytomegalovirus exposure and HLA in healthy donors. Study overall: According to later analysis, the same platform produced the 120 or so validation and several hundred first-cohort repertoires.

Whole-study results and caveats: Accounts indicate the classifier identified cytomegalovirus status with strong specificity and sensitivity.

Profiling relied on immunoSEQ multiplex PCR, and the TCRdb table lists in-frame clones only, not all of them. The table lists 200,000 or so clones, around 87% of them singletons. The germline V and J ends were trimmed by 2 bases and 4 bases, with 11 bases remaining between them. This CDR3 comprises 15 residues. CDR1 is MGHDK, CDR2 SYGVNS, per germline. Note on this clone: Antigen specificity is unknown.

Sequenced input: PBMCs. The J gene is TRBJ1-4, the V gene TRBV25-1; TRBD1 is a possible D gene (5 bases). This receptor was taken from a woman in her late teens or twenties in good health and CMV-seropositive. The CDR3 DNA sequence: TGTGCCAGCAGTGAAGGACAAGGCTTTAATGAAAAACTGTTTTTT. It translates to CASSEGQGFNEKLFF.